What follows are 23 T cell receptor beta chains derived from one specimen sequenced in a study of CD8 T cells in Susac syndrome. RNA totalling about 0.45 to 1 ug underwent reverse transcription with random hexamers. TCRdb reprocessed the immunoSEQ multiplex PCR reads via MiXCR and lists one record per CDR3 protein. The sample shows 90,000 to 150,000 distinct CDR3 sequences, approximately 93% of them seen only once. Material: CD4+ T cells from PBMCs. Source of these receptors: a human donor with multiple sclerosis.

V usage is TRBV5-1 and J usage is TRBJ2-3; 7 nucleotides agree with TRBD2. Germline values: CDR1 SGHRS, CDR2 YFSETQ. The CDR3 is 15 residues long. The trim removed 1 base at V and 2 bases at J, leaving 4 bases unmatched. The CDR3 DNA reads as TGCGCCAGCAGCTTGCGGGACTACGACACAGATACGCAGTATTTT. Translation: CASSLRDYDTDTQYF.

This clonotype is a singleton in its sample. In nucleotides, the CDR3 is TGTGCCAGTAGATACCGGGACAGGAAATATGGCTACACCTTC. Amino acid sequence: CASRYRDRKYGYTF. The rearrangement joins TRBV19 to TRBJ1-2; 8 nucleotides line up with TRBD1. The CDR3 has 14 residues. Germline V gives CDR1 LNHDA, CDR2 SQIVND (reference sequence). Trimming cost V 6 bases and J 5 bases; bases outside gene matches: 8.

This clonotype was seen only once. The chain couples TRBV12-5 to TRBJ1-1, with D tentatively TRBD1 (6 bases). Germline V gene lookup returns CDR1 LGHNT and CDR2 FRNRAP. V lost 2 bases and J 3 bases, leaving 10 bases between the germline ends. CDR3 length: 14 amino acids. CDR3 coding DNA: TGTGCTAGTGGTTTGTCAACAGGGTACACTGAAGCTTTCTTT. Translating gives CASGLSTGYTEAFF.

The V gene is TRBV14, the J gene TRBJ2-3, with 8 bases identical to TRBD1. Per germline, CDR1 SGHDN and CDR2 FVKESK. V shed 4 bases, J shed 3 bases, and the junction held 6 bases outside the gene matches. CDR3 size: 15 residues. The CDR3 coding sequence is TGTGCCAGCAGCCCACGACAGGGGTGGACAGATACGCAGTATTTT. Translated: CASSPRQGWTDTQYF. Based on the CDR3 plus reference TRBV14 and TRBJ2-3, the full variable domain is EAGVTQFPSHSVIEKGQTVTLRCDPISGHDNLYWYRRVMGKEIKFLLHFVKESKQDESGMPNNRFLAERTGGTYSTLKVQPAELEDSGVYFCASSPRQGWTDTQYFGPGTRLTVL.

A note on this clonotype: Germline is not matched at one junction end, which may reflect a read error. The chain uses TRBV5-1 and TRBJ1-1; D unresolved. The germline gives CDR1 SGHRS, CDR2 YFSETQ. The CDR3 runs 11 residues. CDR3 DNA: TGCGCCAGCAGCTTGAACGCTGAAGCTTTCTTT. Encoded protein: CASSLNAEAFF.

The gene calls are TRBV4-1 and TRBJ2-7; perhaps TRBD1 as D (7 bases). The CDR3 length is 15 residues. Trimming left V 4 bases short and J 1 base short, with 14 bases between. Looked up from germline, CDR1 is MGHRA and CDR2 is YSYEKL. CDR3 bases: TGCGCCAGCAGCCTAGGAGGGACAGCTTCCTACGAGCAGTACTTC. Protein sequence: CASSLGGTASYEQYF.

The rearrangement joins TRBV7-2 to TRBJ2-2; D is undetermined. The CDR3 is made up of 13 amino acids. V lost 5 bases to trimming and J lost 1 base, with 5 bases between them. Per germline, CDR1 SGHTA and CDR2 FQGNSA. The CDR3: CASSPRNTGELFF. CDR3 bases: TGTGCCAGCAGCCCCCGGAACACCGGGGAGCTGTTTTTT.

The rearrangement links TRBV9 to TRBJ1-2; 7 nucleotides agree with TRBD1. CDR3 size: 16 residues. V lost 4 bases and J lost 7; bases outside the gene matches: 16. Germline loops: CDR1 SGDLS, CDR2 YYNGEE. The CDR3 nucleotides are TGTGCCAGCAGCCTTGGGACAGCCAACTTCCCCTTTGGCTACACCTTC. This encodes CASSLGTANFPFGYTF. The whole variable domain, remainder taken from reference TRBV9 and TRBJ1-2, is DSGVTQTPKHLITATGQRVTLRCSPRSGDLSVYWYQQSLDQGLQFLIQYYNGEERAKGNILERFSAQQFPDLHSELNLSSLELGDSALYFCASSLGTANFPFGYTFGSGTRLTVV.

The chain joins TRBV10-3 to TRBJ1-2; 7 bases line up with TRBD1. Germline-derived CDR1 and CDR2 are ENHRY and SYGVKD. The CDR3 runs to 15 residues. V gave up 6 bases and J gave up 6 bases; unmatched junction bases: 13. The CDR3 protein is CAISEDRVKMNGYTF. Written as DNA, the CDR3 is TGTGCCATCAGCGAAGACAGGGTTAAGATGAATGGCTACACCTTC.

The chain is built from TRBV6-6 and TRBJ1-6; tentatively, D is TRBD1 (6 bases). From germline, CDR1 is MNHNY and CDR2 SVGAGI (reference sequence). The ends were cut back, 6 bases at V and 6 bases at J, with 15 bases in the middle. The CDR3 is made up of 15 amino acids. CDR3 in amino acids: CASSHKGVSNSPLHF. The CDR3 coding sequence is TGTGCCAGCAGCCACAAGGGGGTCTCTAATTCACCCCTCCACTTT.

The gene calls are TRBV3-1 and TRBJ1-6, with 11 bases aligning to TRBD1. Germline CDR1 is LGHDT and CDR2 is YNNKEL (reference sequence). This CDR3 spans 18 amino acids. V gave up 4 bases and J gave up 5 bases; unmatched junction bases: 10. The CDR3 protein is CASSPVMGQGDHNSPLHF. CDR3 sequence (DNA): TGTGCCAGCAGCCCAGTTATGGGACAGGGGGACCATAATTCACCCCTCCACTTT.

The V call is TRBV30, the J call TRBJ1-1; no firm D call. Germline V lookup: CDR1 GTSNPN, CDR2 SVGIG (reference sequence). This CDR3 has 13 amino acids. Between the trimmed V and J ends, which lost 0 bases and 9 bases, there was a span of 14 bases. CDR3 protein: CAWSVILKGKAFF. CDR3 bases: TGTGCCTGGAGTGTAATCCTGAAAGGAAAAGCTTTCTTT.

V is TRBV2 and J is TRBJ2-7; 11 bases match TRBD2. There are 15 residues in the CDR3. Trimming at V came to 7 bases and at J to 2 bases, leaving 7 bases not matched to a gene. Looked up from germline, CDR1 is SNHLY and CDR2 is FYNNEI. The chain's CDR3 is CASNPTSGATYEQYF. CDR3 DNA sequence: TGTGCCAGCAACCCGACTAGCGGGGCGACCTACGAGCAGTACTTC.

This chain links TRBV5-4 with TRBJ2-3; 8 bases fit TRBD2. V gave up 0 bases and J gave up 2 bases; unmatched junction bases: 8. The germline V gene has CDR1 SGHNT and CDR2 YYREEE (reference sequence). The CDR3 totals 17 residues. The CDR3 sequence: CASSLEVVAGITDTQYF. The CDR3 DNA sequence: TGTGCCAGCAGCTTGGAAGTGGTAGCGGGGATCACAGATACGCAGTATTTT.

This chain links TRBV29-1 with TRBJ2-5; 7 bases align to TRBD1. Trimming took 7 bases from V and 5 from J; bases not matched to a gene: 13. Germline V gene sequence: CDR1 SQVTM, CDR2 ANQGSEA. CDR3 length: 14 amino acids. For the CDR3, the DNA is TGCAGCGGCCGACTGCAGGGGGTGGGGGAGACCCAGTACTTC. Protein sequence: CSGRLQGVGETQYF.

This chain connects TRBV9 to TRBJ1-6; TRBD1 is a possible D gene (5 bases). The length of the CDR3 is 14 residues. V was shortened by 3 bases and J by 9 bases, with 13 bases between the two germline ends. Germline V lookup: CDR1 SGDLS, CDR2 YYNGEE. In nucleotides, the CDR3 is TGTGCCAGCAGCGGACAGTCTGGAGGTTCACCCCTCCACTTT. Translated, it gives CASSGQSGGSPLHF.

The rearrangement uses TRBV7-2 and TRBJ2-1; D uncertain. Trimming took 5 bases from V and 5 from J, leaving 16 bases between them. The germline gives CDR1 SGHTA, CDR2 FQGNSA. This CDR3 comprises 15 residues. Here the CDR3 DNA reads TGTGCCAGCAGCCCCTATCGGAGTGGAAACAATGAGCAGTTCTTC. The encoded protein is CASSPYRSGNNEQFF.

V usage is TRBV28 and J usage is TRBJ2-7, with 7 bases lining up with TRBD1. The junction had 3 bases not matched to a gene; V was cut back by 6 bases and J by 1 base. This CDR3 is 13 amino acids long. Germline values: CDR1 MDHEN, CDR2 SYDVKM. Here the CDR3 DNA reads TGTGCCAGCAGGTCGACAGGGTCCTACGAGCAGTACTTC. Protein: CASRSTGSYEQYF.

CDR3 sequence: CASSPRGADNEQFF. The CDR3 DNA is TGTGCCAGCAGCCCCCGGGGGGCGGACAATGAGCAGTTCTTC. The chain joins TRBV7-2 to TRBJ2-1, with D perhaps matching TRBD2 (7 bases). The V gene lost 5 bases and the J gene lost 5 bases, with 13 bases spanning the gap. CDR1 SGHTA and CDR2 FQGNSA come from the germline V gene. The CDR3 contains 14 residues.

The chain recombines TRBV5-1 with TRBJ1-2, with 7 bases matching TRBD1. Germline V gene data show CDR1 as SGHRS and CDR2 as YFSETQ. The junction had 11 bases not matched to a gene; V was cut back by 3 bases and J by 0 bases. There are 17 residues in the CDR3. The CDR3 nucleotides read TGCGCCAGCAGCTCGACAGCAGTCAGGGGGTCTAACTATGGCTACACCTTC. Translation: CASSSTAVRGSNYGYTF.

The chain recombines TRBV30 with TRBJ1-1; no clear D gene. The germline V gene has CDR1 GTSNPN and CDR2 SVGIG (reference sequence). V was clipped by 2 bases and J by 3 bases, with 4 bases between them. This CDR3 spans 11 amino acids. CDR3 DNA sequence: TGTGCCTGGAGTTCCTACACTGAAGCTTTCTTT. Its translation is CAWSSYTEAFF.

The chain uses TRBV29-1 and TRBJ2-2; D tentatively fits TRBD1 or TRBD2 (5 bases each). V dropped 6 bases and J dropped 0 bases, with 11 bases sitting between them. CDR1 is SQVTM and CDR2 is ANQGSEA in the germline V gene. The CDR3 is made up of 14 amino acids. The CDR3 loop reads CSVVRDANTGELFF. The CDR3 DNA reads as TGCAGCGTCGTCAGGGACGCGAACACCGGGGAGCTGTTTTTT.

The chain couples TRBV3-1 to TRBJ2-1, with 9 bases fitting TRBD2. The trim removed 2 bases at V and 16 bases at J, leaving 12 bases unmatched. This CDR3 is 14 amino acids long. From germline, CDR1 is LGHDT and CDR2 YNNKEL (reference sequence). CDR3 sequence (DNA): TGTGCCAGCAGCCAAAGCGGGGGGCCACGTAGTTTCTTCTTC. Protein sequence: CASSQSGGPRSFFF.